This T cell receptor (beta chain) was recorded in a study of beta chain features in type 1 diabetes. Notes on the study in general: People with Type 1 diabetes carried modestly yet significantly shorter TCRB CDR3s in all four CD4+ subsets.

Every single donor gave one heparinised blood draw, and these averaged around 120 mL. The isolated RNA, all of it, was reverse transcribed, so expressed TCRB transcripts were what got sequenced. Only in-frame clones appear in the TCRdb table, and some are missing; sequencing was by immunoSEQ multiplex PCR. Among more than 300,000 clones listed, roughly 12% were seen once. This clone turned up a few times. What it binds is unknown. V dropped 6 bases and J dropped 6; count of bases not matched to a gene: 9. The germline CDR1 and CDR2 sequences are SNHLY and FYNNEI. This CDR3 spans 15 amino acids. The sequence was collected from a young woman with type 1 diabetes. The J gene is TRBJ2-2, the V gene TRBV2; 8 nucleotides line up with TRBD2. Specimen: naive CD4+ T cells from blood. The DNA for the CDR3 is TGTGCCAGCAGCCAAGCGGGAGCAAGAGCCGGGGAGCTGTTTTTT. It specifies CASSQAGARAGELFF.